The 2 T cell receptor beta chains in this list originate from one sample, sequenced in a study of T cell changes during pregnancy in multiple sclerosis. Produced via immunoSEQ multiplex PCR; TCRdb's table is partial and in-frame only. The sample contains approximately 71,000 clones, roughly 90% of which appear only once. Sequencing was performed on peripheral blood, taken in the second trimester of pregnancy. Receptor source: a female donor with multiple sclerosis, enrolled in a pregnancy study.

V and J are TRBV30 and TRBJ1-6; 7 bases are shared with TRBD1. Germline V CDR1 and CDR2: GTSNPN, SVGIG (reference sequence). There are 15 residues in the CDR3. The J segment lost 10 bases and the V segment lost 0 bases, leaving 9 bases of the junction unmatched. The CDR3 reads CAWSVIKTGRSPLHF. In nucleotides, the CDR3 is TGTGCCTGGAGTGTAATAAAGACAGGGAGGTCACCCCTCCACTTT.

The chain couples TRBV18 to TRBJ1-2; possibly TRBD1 for D (6 bases). Germline V lookup: CDR1 KGHSH, CDR2 LQKENI. With 8 bases removed from V and 7 bases from J, the gap between germline ends came to 23 bases. This CDR3 is 15 amino acids long. The CDR3 is CASTRSTGQARGYTF. CDR3 nucleotide sequence: TGTGCCAGCACTCGGTCGACAGGTCAGGCACGTGGCTACACCTTC. The whole variable domain, remainder taken from reference TRBV18 and TRBJ1-2, is NAGVMQNPRHLVRRRGQEARLRCSPMKGHSHVYWYRQLPEEGLKFMVYLQKENIIDESGMPKERFSAEFPKEGPSILRIQQVVRGDSAAYFCASTRSTGQARGYTFGSGTRLTVV.